These T cell receptor beta chains were read from a single sample in a study of cytomegalovirus exposure and HLA in healthy donors. TCRdb's table, derived via immunoSEQ multiplex PCR, lists solely in-frame clones and lacks some. The sample records 130,000 or so clones, around nine tenths being singletons. Sequenced sample: PBMCs. The receptors shown here come from a woman aged 18-29 years in good health and CMV-seronegative. Each CDR3 is given with its conserved first and last residue. The D gene is left open where the match is weak. Not all rows give a size; the values are once, few, many and, for expanded clones, a class.

size	V	D	J	DNA	CDR3
.	TRBV7-9	TRBD2	TRBJ2-2	TGTGCCAGCAGCTTAGCCGGGAGGGGTCCCACCGGGGAGCTGTTTTTT	CASSLAGRGPTGELFF
.	TRBV6-1	TRBD1	TRBJ2-7	TGTGCCAGCAGCGCTTATCGGACAGGGAACGAGCAGTACTTC	CASSAYRTGNEQYF
.	TRBV7-6	.	TRBJ2-2	TGTGCCAGCAGCTTAGTGGACTTCTGGACAGAGAACACCGGGGAGCTGTTTTTT	CASSLVDFWTENTGELFF
.	TRBV19	.	TRBJ2-1	TGTGCCAGTAGTATAAGTCAACAGGGACACAATGAGCAGTTCTTC	CASSISQQGHNEQFF
.	TRBV7-8	TRBD1	TRBJ2-7	TGTGCCAGCAGCCGCTCGGACAGGGTAGGCTACGAGCAGTACTTC	CASSRSDRVGYEQYF
.	TRBV18	.	TRBJ1-2	TGTGCCAGCTCACCAGTTGTTTCTCGCCGCGATAACTATGGCTACACCTTC	CASSPVVSRRDNYGYTF
.	TRBV7-7	TRBD2	TRBJ2-5	TGTGCTAGCAGCAAACTTGGGACTAGTCAGGAGACCCAGTACTTC	CASSKLGTSQETQYF
few	TRBV18	TRBD1	TRBJ2-7	TGTGCCAGCTCCCCCGGGACAGGGGGCCCGAACGAGCAGTACTTC	CASSPGTGGPNEQYF
.	TRBV5-1	TRBD1	TRBJ1-1	TGCGCCAGCAGCCGAACAGGGGGCGCAAGATCCACTGAAGCTTTCTTT	CASSRTGGARSTEAFF
.	TRBV14	.	TRBJ2-3	TGTGCCAGCAGCCAATTTCGTACAGATACGCAGTATTTT	CASSQFRTDTQYF
.	TRBV14	.	TRBJ2-1	TGTGCCAGCAGCCCCGAGGGCAGTTGGTACAATGAGCAGTTCTTC	CASSPEGSWYNEQFF
.	TRBV4-3	.	TRBJ1-2	TGCGCCAGCAGCCAAACATATCAGGGTTCGGGCTATGGCTACACCTTC	CASSQTYQGSGYGYTF
.	TRBV27	TRBD2	TRBJ2-1	TGTGCCAGCAGTTTATCGACTAGCGATAATGAGCAGTTCTTC	CASSLSTSDNEQFF
.	TRBV5-1	.	TRBJ2-2	TGCGCCAGCAGCCCCAGGACGAACACCGGGGAGCTGTTTTTT	CASSPRTNTGELFF
.	TRBV5-1	.	TRBJ2-6	TGCGCCAGCAGTAAGCCTTCTGGGGCCAACGTCCTGACTTTC	CASSKPSGANVLTF
.	TRBV5-4	TRBD2	TRBJ2-2	TGTGCCAGCAGCCGATTTAGCGGGAGTGGCACCGGGGAGCTGTTTTTT	CASSRFSGSGTGELFF
.	TRBV4-1	.	TRBJ2-2	TGCGCCAGCAGACCCATTACCCGAGAGTCTCGTCCTGGGGAGCTGTTTTTT	CASRPITRESRPGELFF
.	TRBV5-6	TRBD1	TRBJ2-7	TGTGCCAGCAGCCCCGACAGGGTGGGGGAGCAGTACTTC	CASSPDRVGEQYF
once	TRBV30	.	TRBJ2-1	TGTGCCTGGAGTGTGGATCGGGGCTACAATGAGCAGTTCTTC	CAWSVDRGYNEQFF
once	TRBV10-3	.	TRBJ1-5	TGTGCCATCAGTGAGTCGATGGAAGAGGGCAATCAGCCCCAGCATTTT	CAISESMEEGNQPQHF
once	TRBV4-1	.	TRBJ1-5	TGCGCCAGCAGCTTTGACAGAGGTAATCAGCCCCAGCATTTT	CASSFDRGNQPQHF
few	TRBV6-1	TRBD2	TRBJ2-1	TGTGCCAGCAGACTAGCGGGAGAGCCCTACAATGAGCAGTTCTTC	CASRLAGEPYNEQFF
.	TRBV2	.	TRBJ1-1	TGTGCCAGCAGTGAGCAGGGAGGCTTGAACACTGAAGCTTTCTTT	CASSEQGGLNTEAFF
.	TRBV13	TRBD2	TRBJ2-5	TGTGCCAGCAGCTCTGGACTAGCGGGCCGACTGTACTTC	CASSSGLAGRLYF
.	TRBV28	.	TRBJ2-7	TGTGCCAGCAGTTTTGGGAAAACCCTTAACGGGGCGGAGGGCTTC	CASSFGKTLNGAEGF
.	TRBV28	.	TRBJ1-5	TGTGCCAGCAAATGGGGAGCCTATAGCAATCAGCCCCAGCATTTT	CASKWGAYSNQPQHF
.	TRBV5-1	TRBD2	TRBJ2-1	TGCGCCAGCAGCCCGAAACTAGCGGGAGTGGAAGAGCAGTTCTTC	CASSPKLAGVEEQFF
.	TRBV4-3	.	TRBJ2-5	TGCGCCAGCAGCCCGGGAGTCGGGCAAGAGACCCAGTACTTC	CASSPGVGQETQYF
.	TRBV6-1	TRBD2	TRBJ2-1	TGTGCCAGCAGTGAAATTCTACTAGCGGGAGGGGAGCAGTTCTTC	CASSEILLAGGEQFF
.	TRBV30	TRBD2	TRBJ2-1	TGTGCCTGGAGTGTACGGGGGGGAGGCAATGAGCAGTTCTTC	CAWSVRGGGNEQFF
.	TRBV11-2	TRBD2	TRBJ2-1	TGTGCCAGCAGCCACCGATTAGCGGGACACTACAATGAGCAGTTCTTC	CASSHRLAGHYNEQFF
few	TRBV18	TRBD1	TRBJ1-4	TGTGCCAGCTCATCCGGGACAGGGGGCGCCGAGAGTCTGTTT	CASSSGTGGAESLF
once	TRBV5-1	.	TRBJ2-3	TGCGCCAGCAGCCCCCGGGACACTCTCAGCACAGATACGCAGTATTTT	CASSPRDTLSTDTQYF
.	TRBV27	.	TRBJ1-6	TGTGCCAGCAGTTTAAATACAGGTGGCCAGAGGACCCTCCACTTT	CASSLNTGGQRTLHF
.	TRBV11-2	TRBD1	TRBJ1-1	TGTGCCAGCAGCTTAGAGGGACAGGTCTCCGAAGCTTTCTTT	CASSLEGQVSEAFF
.	TRBV30	TRBD1	TRBJ1-4	TGTGCCTGGAGTGCAGGGGGCGCGAGTGAAAAACTGTTTTTT	CAWSAGGASEKLFF
.	TRBV18	.	TRBJ2-1	TGTGCCAGCTCACCCCAATATGGGAGGAATGAGCAGTTCTTC	CASSPQYGRNEQFF
.	TRBV27	.	TRBJ2-7	TGTGCCAGCAGTCGAACAGGCACTTCCTACGAGCAGTACTTC	CASSRTGTSYEQYF
.	TRBV7-2	TRBD1	TRBJ1-4	TGTGCCAGCGGACAGGCCTATAATGAAAAACTGTTTTTT	CASGQAYNEKLFF
.	TRBV13	.	TRBJ2-7	TGTGCCAGCAGCTCCTACCCTAGGGGAAGTAGCTCCTACGAGCAGTACTTC	CASSSYPRGSSSYEQYF
.	TRBV11-2	TRBD1	TRBJ1-1	TGTGCCAGCAGCTTTTCACAGGGGAGCGGAGGCACTGAAGCTTTCTTT	CASSFSQGSGGTEAFF
.	TRBV4-2	.	TRBJ1-2	TGTGCCAGCAGCCAAGAAGCAGGCTACACCTTC	CASSQEAGYTF
once	TRBV28	.	TRBJ1-5	TGTGCCAGCACCCGCAGGGGTGGCAATCAGCCCCAGCATTTT	CASTRRGGNQPQHF
.	TRBV2	.	TRBJ2-3	TGTGCCAGCAGTGGGGCTAAATTTACGCAGTATTTT	CASSGAKFTQYF
.	TRBV28	TRBD1	TRBJ2-3	TGTGCCAGCAGTTTAAGGGGGCAAAGAAGCACAGATACGCAGTATTTT	CASSLRGQRSTDTQYF
.	TRBV5-1	TRBD1	TRBJ2-2	TGCGCCAGCAGCCATCGGACAGGGAACACCGGGGAGCTGTTTTTT	CASSHRTGNTGELFF
.	TRBV5-6	TRBD2	TRBJ2-1	TGTGCCAGCAGCTTCGACCTCGGGGGGGCCATCTACAATGAGCAGTTCTTC	CASSFDLGGAIYNEQFF
.	TRBV19	.	TRBJ2-2	TGTGCCAGTAGTATAGATTATGCCGGGGAGCTGTTTTTT	CASSIDYAGELFF
.	TRBV28	TRBD2	TRBJ2-7	TGTGCCAGCAAAAGCGGGGGTGCCGCCTTAGACTACGAGCAGTACTTC	CASKSGGAALDYEQYF
once	TRBV5-1	TRBD1	TRBJ1-1	TGCGCCAGCAGCTTGGGGACAGGGCTAGCTTTCTTT	CASSLGTGLAFF
.	TRBV28	TRBD1	TRBJ2-7	TGTGCCAGCAGGAGCCAGGGGGCCTGGTGGGAGCAGTACTTC	CASRSQGAWWEQYF
.	TRBV6-5	TRBD1	TRBJ2-7	TGTGCCAGCAGTTACACCCCAGGGGGCGAGCAGTACTTC	CASSYTPGGEQYF
.	TRBV20-1	.	TRBJ2-7	TGCAGTGCTAGAGTTGCGCGCGAGCAGTACTTC	CSARVAREQYF
.	TRBV5-1	.	TRBJ1-5	TGCGCCAGCAGCTTGGAAGGCGGGGACAATCAGCCCCAGCATTTT	CASSLEGGDNQPQHF
.	TRBV30	TRBD2	TRBJ2-2	TGTGCCTGGGCCGGACTAGCCTCGAACACCGGGGAGCTGTTTTTT	CAWAGLASNTGELFF
.	TRBV2	.	TRBJ1-2	TGTGCCAGTTTGAGGCAGGGAGGCGGCTACACCTTC	CASLRQGGGYTF
.	TRBV23-1	TRBD1	TRBJ2-2	TGCGCCAGCAGCGACAGGGGGCTCCCCGGGGAGCTGTTTTTT	CASSDRGLPGELFF